What follows is one T cell receptor (beta chain) and its context. This clonotype showed up just once. It has no known antigen specificity. No base qualities exist here, and no much larger clone lies one base off it. The library was prepared using 5' RACE. Sequenced using an Illumina HiSeq 2500. A second about 7 to 12 cycle PCR used a sample-barcoded 5' primer and a J-beta primer mix. Each TCR beta cDNA molecule received a unique molecular identifier from a template-switch 5' adaptor carrying 12 random nucleotides. At least 2.5 million CDR3-containing paired-end reads were obtained from each sample. First-strand cDNA synthesis was performed from all RNA using the Mint cDNA synthesis kit, with priming by a TRBC-specific oligonucleotide. Following uracil-DNA glycosylase treatment, all cDNA underwent a first 18-cycle PCR with the universal primers M1SS and BC2_uni_R. The source study handled its data this way. For normalization, 1 million high-quality reads were randomly selected from each sample, with every read carrying a distinct molecular identifier. Reads sharing molecular identifiers were discarded rather than binned into consensus sequences. MiTCR, run with a Q25 quality threshold and the strictest error-elimination algorithm, handled CDR3 identification, clonotype clustering and error correction. Lower-bound total TCR beta diversity was estimated with a nonparametric unseen species model using Euler transformation. TCRdb handled the public reads itself, with Q25 trimming in fastp and clone calling in MiXCR, and kept productive beta chains. Identical CDR3 proteins give one entry, which carries the most common genes and DNA. The V and J calls were determined by TCRdb, not by the authors. The sample table holds roughly 800,000 distinct CDR3 sequences, of which roughly 60% were seen once. 22% of the sample belongs to the ten largest clones.

The data stem from a study of blood T cells in healthy people across ages (dated by TCRdb to about 2015). For the wider study: In model experiments, template switching captured about one uniquely barcoded TCR beta cDNA molecule for every two T cells. Donors of different ages were randomly distributed across sequencing lanes to avoid experimental bias. The donors were split into four age groups: young (average 16 years), middle-aged (more than 35), aged (roughly 65) and long-lived (about 82). Age-related changes in TCR beta repertoire diversity were measured in the study by deep sequencing normalized with unique cDNA molecular identifiers. Two additional independent replicas of 1 million unique cDNA reads from the same blood draw were analyzed for two donors (one aged 18 to 30 and one aged 80 or older). Broad study findings and their caveats: The percentage of naive T cells measured by flow cytometry correlated strongly with observed TCR beta diversity. Compared with the aged group, the long-lived group had more naive CD4+ T cells, fewer expanded clones and increased TCR diversity, a pattern suggesting age selection. Conclusive comparison of naive and antigen-experienced compartments was prevented by the profiling of bulk unsorted PBMCs. Estimates of total diversity based on one million sequenced T cells were considered lower bounds and underestimates. As age increased, observed TCR beta diversity per million T cells dropped in a roughly linear way, and a significant reduction was already evident by age roughly 40. Because donor CMV infection status was unknown, age-related changes in expanded clonotypes were potentially confounded.

The CDR3 measures 15 amino acids from cysteine to phenylalanine. Only the CDR3 DNA stays, 45 bases, in frame from base 1. The germline ends are 13 bases apart after V is trimmed by 0 bases and J by 4 bases. CDR1 is given as GTSNPN and CDR2 as SVGIG, both from the germline V gene (reference sequence). Systemically healthy Caucasian individuals from Russia, around 39 in total and aged about 6 to 90 years, were included as donors. Each donor gave approximately 9.3 milliliters of peripheral blood, collected into EDTA-treated Vacutainer tubes. Ficoll-Paque density-gradient centrifugation was used to isolate PBMCs, with at least 6.5 million obtained per sample. Total RNA was extracted from PBMCs with Trizol reagent, with at least 5 micrograms obtained per sample. For every donor, flow cytometry on a PBMC aliquot measured the percentage of naive CD45RAhigh/CD27high T cells.

The V and J genes are TRBV30 and TRBJ2-1; a weak D assignment points to TRBD2 (6 bases agree). This TCR was sampled from a man aged 30 to 45 in good health. The sample was blood. The DNA sequence is TGTGCCTGGAGTGTGGGGTCTAGCGAGTACAATGAGCAGTTCTTC. Translated, it gives CAWSVGSSEYNEQFF.